The 25 T cell receptor beta chains below come from one sample, sequenced in a study of blood T cells in healthy people across ages. The second PCR ran about 6 to 12 cycles with a sample-barcoded 5' primer and J-beta primers. Each CDR3 protein gets one entry after TCRdb re-called the 5' RACE reads with MiXCR. The data contain some 1,500,000 distinct CDR3 sequences, roughly two fifths of them singletons. Sequenced material: blood. Every receptor here comes from a young woman in good health.

At least ten counts were recorded for this clonotype. The chain joins TRBV7-9 to TRBJ1-2; 7 bases are a match to TRBD1. Germline CDR1 SEHNR, CDR2 FQNEAQ (reference sequence). Unmatched junction bases numbered 5, after V lost 5 bases and J lost 2 bases. This CDR3 is built from 14 residues. For the CDR3, the DNA is TGTGCCAGCAGCCCAACGACAGGGAACTATGGCTACACCTTC. Encoded protein: CASSPTTGNYGYTF.

This clonotype was seen a few times. V and J are TRBV6-5 and TRBJ2-4, with D tentatively TRBD1 (5 bases). V lost 6 bases to trimming and J lost 9 bases, with 15 bases between them. The CDR3 length is 13 residues. Germline loops: CDR1 MNHEY, CDR2 SVGAGI. The CDR3 sequence: CASRINVRGIQYF. CDR3 DNA: TGTGCCAGCAGAATTAACGTTAGGGGCATTCAGTACTTC.

The chain is built from TRBV29-1 and TRBJ2-1; 7 nucleotides line up with TRBD2. CDR1 is SQVTM and CDR2 is ANQGSEA in the germline V gene. The CDR3 covers 15 residues. With 8 bases clipped from V and 0 bases from J, the junction kept 10 bases outside the gene matches. CDR3 residues: CSFPTSPYSYNEQFF. CDR3 in DNA: TGCAGCTTTCCGACTAGCCCTTACTCCTACAATGAGCAGTTCTTC.

The CDR3 nucleotides are TGCAGCGTTGTCGGGGACTACGAGCAGTACTTC. Translated: CSVVGDYEQYF. J is TRBJ2-4 and V is TRBV29-1, with D maybe TRBD2 (5 bases). TRBJ2-7 explains the end of the DNA better; the J call may be wrong. CDR3 length equals 11 residues. Germline V CDR1 and CDR2: SQVTM, ANQGSEA.

The chain is built from TRBV3-1 and TRBJ1-2, with D perhaps matching TRBD1 (6 bases). Germline CDR1 LGHDT, CDR2 YNNKEL (reference sequence). V was pared by 1 base and J by 6 bases, with 12 bases between. CDR3 length: 14 residues. The CDR3 DNA reads as TGTGCCAGCAGCCAAGCACAGGGAGGGCATGGCTACACCTTC. This encodes CASSQAQGGHGYTF.

This clonotype was found a few times. The J gene is TRBJ2-7, the V gene TRBV5-1; TRBD1 is a possible D gene (6 bases). V was pared by 0 bases and J by 2 bases, with 15 bases between. Germline V gene lookup returns CDR1 SGHRS and CDR2 YFSETQ. The CDR3 extends over 16 amino acids. CDR3: CASSLVPTGEPYEQYF. CDR3 nucleotides: TGCGCCAGCAGCTTGGTTCCGACAGGTGAACCCTACGAGCAGTACTTC.

This clonotype was seen more than once but under ten times. The J gene is TRBJ2-3, the V gene TRBV19, with 12 nucleotides matching TRBD2. V trimming: 6 bases; J trimming: 4 bases; junction bases outside the gene matches: 5. The CDR3 runs 15 residues. Germline lookup yields CDR1 LNHDA and CDR2 SQIVND (reference sequence). The DNA of the CDR3 is TGTGCCAGTAGGCCTAGCGGGAGGGGCCCAGATACGCAGTATTTT. It encodes CASRPSGRGPDTQYF.

The J gene is TRBJ2-1, the V gene TRBV5-1, with D unclear. The ends were cut back, 4 bases at V and 10 bases at J, with 15 bases in the middle. The CDR3 spans 13 residues. Germline CDR1 reads SGHRS; CDR2 reads YFSETQ. CDR3 sequence: CASSPLIVVEQFF. Written as DNA, the CDR3 is TGCGCCAGCAGCCCACTTATTGTAGTCGAGCAGTTCTTC. The full variable domain, completed using reference TRBV5-1 and TRBJ2-1, is KAGVTQTPRYLIKTRGQQVTLSCSPISGHRSVSWYQQTPGQGLQFLFEYFSETQRNKGNFPGRFSGRQFSNSRSEMNVSTLELGDSALYLCASSPLIVVEQFFGPGTRLTVL.

This clonotype was observed many times. The V gene is TRBV7-8, the J gene TRBJ1-6; the D gene is possibly TRBD1 (6 bases). This CDR3 contains 14 residues. Trimming took off 2 bases at V and 5 bases at J, with 7 bases between the two ends. Germline CDR1 and CDR2: SGHVS and FQNEAQ. In DNA form, the CDR3 reads TGTGCCAGCAGCTTAAACAGGGATAATTCACCCCTCCACTTT. It codes for CASSLNRDNSPLHF.

This clonotype was counted between two and nine times. The chain couples TRBV3-1 to TRBJ2-7; 9 bases match TRBD1. Unmatched junction bases numbered 5, after V lost 0 bases and J lost 5 bases. Germline lookup yields CDR1 LGHDT and CDR2 YNNKEL (reference sequence). The CDR3 extends over 15 amino acids. The CDR3 coding sequence is TGTGCCAGCAGCCAAGAAGGACAGGGGTCGCACGAGCAGTACTTC. It translates to CASSQEGQGSHEQYF.

The chain uses TRBV19 and TRBJ2-1; 8 bases are shared with TRBD2. Germline assignment: CDR1 LNHDA and CDR2 SQIVND (reference sequence). This CDR3 has 13 residues. V was clipped by 9 bases and J by 8 bases; unmatched bases: 9. In nucleotides, the CDR3 is TGTGCCAGCACCCGCGGGACTAGTGATGAGCAGTTCTTC. Protein: CASTRGTSDEQFF.

The V and J genes are TRBV29-1 and TRBJ2-7; D possibly uses TRBD1 or TRBD2 (5 bases each). CDR3 length: 13 amino acids. Germline CDR1 SQVTM, CDR2 ANQGSEA. Trimming removed 6 bases from V and 5 bases from J, with 17 bases in between. CDR3 nucleotide sequence: TGCAGCGTAAAAACCGGGACGACTCACGAGCAGTACTTC. Protein: CSVKTGTTHEQYF.

The genes are TRBV5-1 and TRBJ2-7, with no clear D. The CDR3 has 14 amino acids. Germline CDR1 is SGHRS and CDR2 is YFSETQ. Trimming shortened V by 3 bases and J by 7 bases, and 17 bases separated the two germline ends. CDR3 DNA sequence: TGCGCCAGCAGCTCGAACCGCTTTTGGGATGAGCAGTACTTC. Protein product: CASSSNRFWDEQYF. Filled out from reference TRBV5-1 and TRBJ2-7, the complete variable domain reads KAGVTQTPRYLIKTRGQQVTLSCSPISGHRSVSWYQQTPGQGLQFLFEYFSETQRNKGNFPGRFSGRQFSNSRSEMNVSTLELGDSALYLCASSSNRFWDEQYFGPGTRLTVT.

CDR3 nucleotides: TGCAGTGCTAGAGATTTGGCTCTCGGGAGTGGCTACACCTTC. Residues: CSARDLALGSGYTF. V and J are TRBV20-1 and TRBJ1-2; no clear D gene. This CDR3 is built from 14 residues. Germline V gene data show CDR1 as DFQATT and CDR2 as SNEGSKA (reference sequence). Trimming stripped 0 bases from V and 7 bases from J, with 15 bases between.

This clonotype was detected many times. This rearrangement joins TRBV4-1 to TRBJ2-7; TRBD1 matches 10 bases. The CDR3 spans 14 residues. Germline loops: CDR1 MGHRA, CDR2 YSYEKL. The trim removed 6 bases at V and 6 bases at J, leaving 8 bases unmatched. The DNA for the CDR3 is TGCGCCAGCAGATCCGGGACAGGGGTATCCGAGCAGTACTTC. As protein: CASRSGTGVSEQYF.

The chain recombines TRBV10-2 with TRBJ2-1, with no clear D. The CDR3 spans 15 residues. V was pared by 2 bases and J by 8 bases, with 16 bases between. Germline CDR1 and CDR2: WSHSY and SAAADI. The CDR3 reads CASSETPTPGYEQFF. As DNA, the CDR3 is TGCGCCAGCAGTGAGACCCCGACCCCTGGCTATGAGCAGTTCTTC.

The J gene is TRBJ2-5, the V gene TRBV19; the D call may be TRBD1 or TRBD2 (6 bases each). Trimming took off 4 bases at V and 1 base at J, with 13 bases between the two ends. CDR1 and CDR2 from the germline V gene are LNHDA and SQIVND (reference sequence). The CDR3 is 15 amino acids. The CDR3 reads CASSTLQGGQETQYF. The CDR3 DNA reads as TGTGCCAGTAGTACGTTACAGGGAGGCCAAGAGACCCAGTACTTC.

This chain uses TRBV7-2 with TRBJ2-3, with 7 bases matching TRBD2. Germline-derived CDR1 and CDR2 are SGHTA and FQGNSA. The CDR3 runs to 13 residues. Trimming removed 2 bases from V and 8 bases from J; junction bases left unmatched: 4. The CDR3 DNA is TGTGCCAGCAGCTTAAGGGGCGGGGGTACGCAGTATTTT. Amino acid sequence: CASSLRGGGTQYF.

V and J are TRBV6-6 and TRBJ1-6; 9 bases align to TRBD1. From germline, CDR1 is MNHNY and CDR2 SVGAGI (reference sequence). CDR3 length: 16 residues. J lost 6 bases, V lost 2 bases, and 5 bases had no gene match. The CDR3 nucleotides are TGTGCCAGCAGTTACCCCCGGGACAGGGCTAATTCACCCCTCCACTTT. This translates into CASSYPRDRANSPLHF.

In its sample, this clonotype was seen a few times. This chain connects TRBV20-1 to TRBJ1-2, with D possibly matching TRBD1 (6 bases). The CDR3 extends over 15 amino acids. The germline gives CDR1 DFQATT, CDR2 SNEGSKA (reference sequence). The V end was cut by 5 bases, the J end by 0 bases, with 16 bases between. The CDR3 loop reads CSASNWGASNYGYTF. The CDR3 region has the DNA TGCAGTGCTTCCAATTGGGGGGCATCTAACTATGGCTACACCTTC.

Details on this clonotype: Germline is not matched at one junction end, which may reflect a read error. The chain employs TRBV7-6 and TRBJ2-1; 7 bases are a match to TRBD2. In germline, CDR1 is SGHVS, CDR2 FNYEAQ. The CDR3 extends over 15 amino acids. The CDR3 loop reads CAGSSRTSSYNEQFF. As DNA, the CDR3 is TGTGCCGGCAGCTCCAGGACTAGTTCCTACAATGAGCAGTTCTTC.

This clonotype was recorded many times. J is TRBJ1-1 and V is TRBV20-1; maybe TRBD1 (5 bases). Germline V gene data show CDR1 as DFQATT and CDR2 as SNEGSKA (reference sequence). The CDR3 is 14 amino acids. V was pared by 0 bases and J by 5 bases, with 13 bases between. The DNA of the CDR3 is TGCAGTGCTAGAGAAGCGGGCAGGGATACTGAAGCTTTCTTT. Translated, it gives CSAREAGRDTEAFF.

This clonotype was found a few times. The CDR3 coding sequence is TGTGCCAGCAGTTCGCCTTCGACAGGGGAAAACCCAGATACGCAGTATTTT. Amino acids: CASSSPSTGENPDTQYF. The rearrangement uses TRBV7-2 and TRBJ2-3; TRBD1 aligns across 8 bases. Trimming at V came to 6 bases and at J to 4 bases, leaving 15 bases not matched to a gene. Germline values: CDR1 SGHTA, CDR2 FQGNSA. The CDR3 is made up of 17 amino acids.

The rearrangement joins TRBV5-1 to TRBJ2-5; D may match TRBD1 or TRBD2 (6 bases each). V dropped 4 bases and J dropped 0 bases, with 16 bases sitting between them. From germline, CDR1 is SGHRS and CDR2 YFSETQ. This CDR3 comprises 16 residues. In DNA, the CDR3 is TGCGCCAGCAGCGGGGGGCGGGGTCCGTACCAAGAGACCCAGTACTTC. Protein sequence: CASSGGRGPYQETQYF.

V usage is TRBV5-1 and J usage is TRBJ2-1; the match to TRBD2 covers 7 bases. This CDR3 is 13 amino acids long. V dropped 0 bases and J dropped 9; count of bases not matched to a gene: 3. Germline CDR1 SGHRS, CDR2 YFSETQ. The CDR3 region is CASSLGGGGEQFF. The CDR3 DNA reads TGCGCCAGCAGCTTGGGGGGCGGGGGTGAGCAGTTCTTC.